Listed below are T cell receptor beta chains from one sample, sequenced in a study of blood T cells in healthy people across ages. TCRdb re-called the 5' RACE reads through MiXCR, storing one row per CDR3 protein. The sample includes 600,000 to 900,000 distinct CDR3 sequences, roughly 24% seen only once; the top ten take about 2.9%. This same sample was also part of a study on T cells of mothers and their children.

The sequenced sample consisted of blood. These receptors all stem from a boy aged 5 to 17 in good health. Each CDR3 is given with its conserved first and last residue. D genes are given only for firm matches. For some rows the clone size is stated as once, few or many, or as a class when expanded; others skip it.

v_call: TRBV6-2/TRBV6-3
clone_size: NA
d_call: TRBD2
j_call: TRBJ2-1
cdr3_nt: TGTGCCAGCAGTCCTAGCGGGGGGTCACAAGAGACCCAGCACTTC
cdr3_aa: CASSPSGGSQETQHF

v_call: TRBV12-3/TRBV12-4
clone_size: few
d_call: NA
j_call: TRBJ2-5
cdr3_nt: TGTGCCAGCAGTTTGCGCTTCATTAGGACCCAGTACTTC
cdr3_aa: CASSLRFIRTQYF

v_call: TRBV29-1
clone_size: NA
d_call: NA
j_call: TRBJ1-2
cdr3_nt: TGCAGCGTTGAGGCAGGAGGAGGCTATGGCTACACCTTC
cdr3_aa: CSVEAGGGYGYTF

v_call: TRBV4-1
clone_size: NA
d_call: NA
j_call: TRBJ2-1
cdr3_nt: TGTGCCAGCAGCCAAGATGCGGCACCCGAGTACTTC
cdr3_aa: CASSQDAAPEYF

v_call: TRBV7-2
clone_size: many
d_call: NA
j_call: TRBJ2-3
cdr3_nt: TGTGCCAGCAGCGCCCGGGGCCCAGATACGCAGTATTTT
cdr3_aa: CASSARGPDTQYF

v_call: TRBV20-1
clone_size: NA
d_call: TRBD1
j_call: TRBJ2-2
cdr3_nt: TGCAGTGCTAGAAGGCTCCGACAGGGGGCGCCCACCGGGGAGCTGTTTTTT
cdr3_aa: CSARRLRQGAPTGELFF

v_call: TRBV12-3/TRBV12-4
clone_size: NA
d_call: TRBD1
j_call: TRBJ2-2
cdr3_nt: TGTGCCAGCAGTTCGGGACAGCCCGACACCGGGGAGCTGTTTTTT
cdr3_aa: CASSSGQPDTGELFF

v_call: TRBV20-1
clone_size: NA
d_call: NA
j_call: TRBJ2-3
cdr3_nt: TGCAGTGATGGGCGGCGAAACACAGATACGCAGTATTTT
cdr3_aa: CSDGRRNTDTQYF

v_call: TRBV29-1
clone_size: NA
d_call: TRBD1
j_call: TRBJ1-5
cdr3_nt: TGCAGCGTCCGCAATACAAAAAACCGGGACAGACATTATCAGCCCCAGCATTTT
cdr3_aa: CSVRNTKNRDRHYQPQHF

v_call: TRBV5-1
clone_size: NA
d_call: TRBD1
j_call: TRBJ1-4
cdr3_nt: TGCGCCAGCAGCTTGGGACAGGGAGGCGGAAAACTGTTTTTT
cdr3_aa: CASSLGQGGGKLFF

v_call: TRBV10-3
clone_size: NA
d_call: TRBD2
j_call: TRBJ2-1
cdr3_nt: TGTGCCATCAGACTAGCGGACTCCTACAATGAGCAGTTCTTC
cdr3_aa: CAIRLADSYNEQFF

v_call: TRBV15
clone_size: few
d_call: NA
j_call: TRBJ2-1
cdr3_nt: TGTGCCACCAGCAGAGATTGGGTTCTCGGGCAGCGCTCCTACAATGAGCAGTTCTTC
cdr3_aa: CATSRDWVLGQRSYNEQFF

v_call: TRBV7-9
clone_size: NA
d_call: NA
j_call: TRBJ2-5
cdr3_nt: TGTGCCAGCAGCCCACCTACGGCTTTCCAAGAGACCCAGTACTTC
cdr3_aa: CASSPPTAFQETQYF

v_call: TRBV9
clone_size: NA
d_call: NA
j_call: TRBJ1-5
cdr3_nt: TGTGCCAGCAGCCCGGGGCTTTACAATCAGCCCCAGCATTTT
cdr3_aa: CASSPGLYNQPQHF

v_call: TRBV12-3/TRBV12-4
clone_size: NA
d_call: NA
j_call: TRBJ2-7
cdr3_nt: TGTGCCAGCTCGAAGGGCTACTACGAGCAGTACTTC
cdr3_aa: CASSKGYYEQYF

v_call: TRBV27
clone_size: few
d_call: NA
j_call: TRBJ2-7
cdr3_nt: TGTGCCAGCAGTGGGATGGGACAAACGGGAGAGTACTTC
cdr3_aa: CASSGMGQTGEYF

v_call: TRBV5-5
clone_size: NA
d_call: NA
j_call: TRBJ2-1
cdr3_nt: TGTGCCAGCAGCTTAAGGGACTCCGGAGGGAATGAGCAGTTCTTC
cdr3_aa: CASSLRDSGGNEQFF

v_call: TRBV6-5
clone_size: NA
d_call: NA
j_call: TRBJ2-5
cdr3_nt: TGTGCCAGCAGTTACTCGTTTGTACAGCCCGAGACCCAGTACTTC
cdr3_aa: CASSYSFVQPETQYF

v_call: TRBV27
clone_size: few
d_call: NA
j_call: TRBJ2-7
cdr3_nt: TGTGCCAGCAGTTTCGGGACCCGAATTGAGCAGTACTTC
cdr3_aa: CASSFGTRIEQYF

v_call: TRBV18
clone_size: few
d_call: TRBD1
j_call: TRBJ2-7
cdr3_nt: TGTGCCAGCTCACCGGGGACAGGGGGCAGTCGTTCCTACGAGCAGTACTTC
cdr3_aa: CASSPGTGGSRSYEQYF

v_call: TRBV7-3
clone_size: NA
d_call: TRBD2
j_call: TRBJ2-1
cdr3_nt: TGTGCCAGCAGCTCCTACGCGGGGGGGTATGGGAATGAGCAGTTCTTC
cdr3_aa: CASSSYAGGYGNEQFF

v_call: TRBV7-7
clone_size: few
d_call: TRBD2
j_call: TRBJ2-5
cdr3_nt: TGTGCCAGCAGCTTAGAGGGGAGCGGGGGGGCCCAGTACTTC
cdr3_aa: CASSLEGSGGAQYF

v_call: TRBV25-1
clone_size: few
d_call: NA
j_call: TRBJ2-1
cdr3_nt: TGTGCCAGCAGCGAAGTATTGGGCTCCTACAATGAGCAGTTCTTC
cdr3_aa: CASSEVLGSYNEQFF

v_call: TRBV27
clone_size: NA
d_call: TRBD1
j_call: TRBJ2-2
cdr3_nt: TGTGCCAGCGGGCGACAGGGGGTTACCGGGGAGCTGTTTTTT
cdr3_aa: CASGRQGVTGELFF

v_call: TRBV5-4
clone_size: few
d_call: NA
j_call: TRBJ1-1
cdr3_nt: TGTGCCAGCAGCTTGGCGGCAGGAACTCTGAACACTGAAGCTTTCTTT
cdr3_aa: CASSLAAGTLNTEAFF

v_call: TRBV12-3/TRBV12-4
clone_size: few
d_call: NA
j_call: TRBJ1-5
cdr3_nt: TGTGCCAGCAGTCCACAGAATAGCAATCAGCCCCAGCATTTT
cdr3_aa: CASSPQNSNQPQHF

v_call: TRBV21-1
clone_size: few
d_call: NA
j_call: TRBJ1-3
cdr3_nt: TGTGCCAGCACCACTGGTAAAATCAGGGGCTCGACTGGAAACACCATATATTTT
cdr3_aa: CASTTGKIRGSTGNTIYF

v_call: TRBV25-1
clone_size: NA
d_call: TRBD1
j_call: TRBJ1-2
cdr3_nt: TGTGCCAGCAGTGGACGTTCTCCGGGACAGGGCCTTACTAACTATGGCTACACCTTC
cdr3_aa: CASSGRSPGQGLTNYGYTF

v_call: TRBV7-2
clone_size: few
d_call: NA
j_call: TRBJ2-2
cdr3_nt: TGTGCCAGCAGCCCTCGGTTGGGATACACCGGGGAGCTGTTTTTT
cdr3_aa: CASSPRLGYTGELFF

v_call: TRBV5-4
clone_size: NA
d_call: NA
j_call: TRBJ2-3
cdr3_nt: TGTGCCAGCAGCTTAGTGGGGTCCGCAGATACGCAGTATTTT
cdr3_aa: CASSLVGSADTQYF

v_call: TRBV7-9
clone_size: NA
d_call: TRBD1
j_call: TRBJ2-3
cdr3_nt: TGTGCCAGCAGCTTTCCGGGACAGGGGGATATGGATACGCAGTATTTT
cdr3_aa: CASSFPGQGDMDTQYF

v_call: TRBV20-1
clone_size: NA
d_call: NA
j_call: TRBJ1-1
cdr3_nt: TGCAGTGCTAGTCGGGCAGGGAGGTCCACTGAAGCTTTCTTT
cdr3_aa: CSASRAGRSTEAFF

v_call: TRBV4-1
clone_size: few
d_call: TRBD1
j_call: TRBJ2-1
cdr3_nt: TGCGCCAGCAGCCTGAGGACAGGGGGCAAGGAGCAGTTCTTC
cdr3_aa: CASSLRTGGKEQFF

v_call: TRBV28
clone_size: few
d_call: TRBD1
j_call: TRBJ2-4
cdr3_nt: TGTGCCAGCAGTTTGGGGGCCCACAGGGGCAACATTCAGTACTTC
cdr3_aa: CASSLGAHRGNIQYF

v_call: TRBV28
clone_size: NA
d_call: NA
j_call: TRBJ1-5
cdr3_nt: TGTGCCAGCGCCCAACTTCGGACAGATTATAGCAATCAGCCCCAGCATTTT
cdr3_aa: CASAQLRTDYSNQPQHF

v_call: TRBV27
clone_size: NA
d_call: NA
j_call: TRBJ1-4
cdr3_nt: TGTGCCAGCAGCCAAGCCTGGCAGGGAAGGGAAAAACTGTTTTTT
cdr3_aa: CASSQAWQGREKLFF

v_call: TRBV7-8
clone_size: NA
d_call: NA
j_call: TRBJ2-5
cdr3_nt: TGTGCCAGCAGCTTATTTAGGGGATTAGGAGAGACCCAGTACTTC
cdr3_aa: CASSLFRGLGETQYF

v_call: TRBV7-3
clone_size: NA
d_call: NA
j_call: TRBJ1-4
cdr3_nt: TGTACCAGCAGCTTATCTGGGAGGGGAACAACTAATGAAAAACTGTTTTTT
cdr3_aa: CTSSLSGRGTTNEKLFF

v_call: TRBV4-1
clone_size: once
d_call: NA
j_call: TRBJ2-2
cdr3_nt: TGCGCCAGCAGCCACGGCGCCGACACCGGGGAGCTGTTTTTT
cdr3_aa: CASSHGADTGELFF

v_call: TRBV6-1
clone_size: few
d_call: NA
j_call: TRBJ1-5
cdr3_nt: TGTGCCAGCAGTGGGTCTCACCAGCCCCAGCATTTT
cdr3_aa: CASSGSHQPQHF

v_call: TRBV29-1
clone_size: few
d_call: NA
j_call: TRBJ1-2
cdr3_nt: TGCAGCTCCGAATCCGGGGTCTATGGCTACACCTTC
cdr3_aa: CSSESGVYGYTF

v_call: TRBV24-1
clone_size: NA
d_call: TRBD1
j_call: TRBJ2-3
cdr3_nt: TGTGCCACCAGTGACACCCGGGACAGGGGTGGTGATACGCAGTATTTT
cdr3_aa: CATSDTRDRGGDTQYF